This TCR beta chain was sequenced for a study of cytomegalovirus exposure and HLA in healthy donors. Study in general: Earlier results showed roughly 110 million unique TCR beta sequences derived from about 179 million T cells. Study results and caveats: Among TCR beta chains, those listed as cytomegalovirus-associated numbered fewer than 200. Most TCR sequences were rare, but some public TCRs occurred in many donors.

A word on this clone: What it binds is not known.

The PCR ran on 60 Vbeta and 13 Jbeta primers. Sequencing was performed with immunoSEQ multiplex PCR; in TCRdb, only in-frame clones are kept and a portion is missing. In the table there are under 150,000 clones, around four fifths of which are singletons. Trimming pared 0 bases from V and 5 bases from J, leaving 30 bases between. The CDR3 is 21 amino acids. In germline, CDR1 is SGDLS, CDR2 YYNGEE. The sequence came from a male donor in good health and CMV-seropositive. The V and J genes are TRBV9 and TRBJ1-5, with a weak D call TRBD1 (5 bases). Sequencing used PBMCs. The DNA of the CDR3 is TGTGCCAGCAGCGTAGTGGGCAGCAGGGAAGCTCACGCCAAGAATTATCAGCCCCAGCATTTT. It yields the protein CASSVVGSREAHAKNYQPQHF.